The clone carrying this TCR beta chain occurred a few times. Its antigen is unknown. The V gene lost 5 bases and the J gene lost 2 bases, with 17 bases spanning the gap. This CDR3 has 16 amino acids. From germline, CDR1 is SGHAT and CDR2 FQNNGV. PBMCs provided sorted CD4+ and CD8+ T cells. The data originate from a study of CD8+ T cells in alopecia areata. Whole-study findings and limits: Among the cells sequenced in scalp samples are also the resident alphabeta T cells of normal skin. Patients showed less clear TCR sequence sharing than mice, possibly partly because of HLA diversity. Normal scalp had lower clonality than lesional scalp, with alopecia totalis/universalis lesions showing this most strongly.

Reverse transcribed after extraction, RNA yielded cDNA as the sequencing template. Measured with immunoSEQ multiplex PCR; TCRdb has only the in-frame clones, and not every one. This sample carries a few hundred thousand clones, roughly three fifths of them seen once, and the ten largest clones take approximately 4.9%. Sequenced input: CD8+ T cells sorted from blood. The TCR originated in a human donor in good health. This rearrangement joins TRBV11-2 to TRBJ2-3, with D possibly TRBD2 on 5 matching bases. The CDR3 protein is CASSPNHRGHTDTQYF. The CDR3 coding sequence is TGTGCCAGCAGCCCCAATCACCGGGGTCACACAGATACGCAGTATTTT.